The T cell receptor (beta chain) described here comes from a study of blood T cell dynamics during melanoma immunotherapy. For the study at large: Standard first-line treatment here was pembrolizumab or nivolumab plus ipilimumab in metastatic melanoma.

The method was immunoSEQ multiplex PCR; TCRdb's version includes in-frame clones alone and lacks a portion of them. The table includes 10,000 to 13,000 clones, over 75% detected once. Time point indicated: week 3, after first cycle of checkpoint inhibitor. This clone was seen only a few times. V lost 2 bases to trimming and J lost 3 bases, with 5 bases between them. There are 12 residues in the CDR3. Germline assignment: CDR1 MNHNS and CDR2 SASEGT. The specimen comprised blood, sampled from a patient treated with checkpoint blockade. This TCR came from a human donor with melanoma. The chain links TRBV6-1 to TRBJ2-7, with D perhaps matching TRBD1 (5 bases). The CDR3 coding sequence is TGTGCCAGCAGTGAACAGGGCTACGAGCAGTACTTC. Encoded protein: CASSEQGYEQYF.